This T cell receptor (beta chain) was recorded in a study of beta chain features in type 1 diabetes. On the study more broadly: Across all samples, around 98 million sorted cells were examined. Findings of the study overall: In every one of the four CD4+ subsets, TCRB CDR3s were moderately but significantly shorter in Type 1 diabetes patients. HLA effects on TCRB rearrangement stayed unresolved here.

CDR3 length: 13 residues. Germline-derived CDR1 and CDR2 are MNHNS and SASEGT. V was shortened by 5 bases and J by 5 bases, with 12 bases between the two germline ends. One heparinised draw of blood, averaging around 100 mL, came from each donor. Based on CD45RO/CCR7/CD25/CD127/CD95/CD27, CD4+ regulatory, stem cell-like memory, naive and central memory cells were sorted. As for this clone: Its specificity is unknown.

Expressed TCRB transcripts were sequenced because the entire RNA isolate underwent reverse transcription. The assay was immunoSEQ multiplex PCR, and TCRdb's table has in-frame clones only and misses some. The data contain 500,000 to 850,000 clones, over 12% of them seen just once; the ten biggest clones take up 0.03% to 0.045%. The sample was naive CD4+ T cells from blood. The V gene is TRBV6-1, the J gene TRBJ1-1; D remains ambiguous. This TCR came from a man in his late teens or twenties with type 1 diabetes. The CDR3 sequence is CASSSRVGTEAFF. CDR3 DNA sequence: TGTGCCAGCAGTTCTAGGGTAGGGACTGAAGCTTTCTTT.